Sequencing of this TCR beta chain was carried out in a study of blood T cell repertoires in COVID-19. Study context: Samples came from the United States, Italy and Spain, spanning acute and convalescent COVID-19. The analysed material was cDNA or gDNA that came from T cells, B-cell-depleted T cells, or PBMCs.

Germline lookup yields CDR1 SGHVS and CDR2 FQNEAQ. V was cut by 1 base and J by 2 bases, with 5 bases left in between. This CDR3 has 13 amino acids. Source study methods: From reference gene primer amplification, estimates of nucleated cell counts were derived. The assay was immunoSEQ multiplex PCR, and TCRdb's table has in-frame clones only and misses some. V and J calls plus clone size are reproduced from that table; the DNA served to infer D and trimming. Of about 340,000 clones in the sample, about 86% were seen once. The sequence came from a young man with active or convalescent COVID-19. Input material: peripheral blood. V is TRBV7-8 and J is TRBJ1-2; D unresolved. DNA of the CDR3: TGTGCCAGCAGCTTAGGCAGGAACTATGGCTACACCTTC. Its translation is CASSLGRNYGYTF.